These T cell receptor beta chains were read from a single sample in a study of post-analysis software for immune sequencing data. TCRdb analysed the PCR reads with MiXCR anew, one entry per CDR3 protein. The table records a few hundred thousand distinct CDR3 sequences, 45% of them present only once. Sequenced input: blood. These receptors all stem from a girl under 18 with multiple sclerosis. Each CDR3 is given with its conserved first and last residue. The D gene is left open where the match is weak. Not every row has a clone size; where given, it reads once, few, many or a size class.

>TRBV6-5|NA|once|TRBJ1-1
CASSYLQRAEVFF
TGTGCCAGCAGTTATCTACAGAGGGCTGAAGTTTTCTTT
>TRBV6-2/TRBV6-3|NA|NA|TRBJ2-7
CASSWVASRVKSEQYF
TGTGCCAGCAGTTGGGTAGCGAGCAGGGTGAAATCCGAGCAGTACTTC
>TRBV4-3|NA|NA|TRBJ2-5
CASSQDRGNSKKYF
TGCGCCAGCAGCCAAGATAGGGGCAATTCTAAAAAGTACTTC
>TRBV20-1|TRBD2|NA|TRBJ2-5
CSARGLAKETQYF
TGCAGTGCTAGGGGACTAGCGAAAGAGACCCAGTACTTC
>TRBV5-5|TRBD2|NA|TRBJ2-5
CASSFRIAGGVETQYF
TGTGCCAGCAGCTTTCGAATAGCGGGAGGAGTGGAGACCCAGTACTTC
>TRBV14|TRBD1|NA|TRBJ2-7
CASSQDLGQLSEQYF
TGTGCCAGCAGCCAAGACTTGGGACAGCTTTCCGAGCAGTACTTC
>TRBV7-2|TRBD2|NA|TRBJ2-7
CASSLVLTSGTYYEQYF
TGTGCCAGCAGCTTAGTGCTGACTAGCGGGACTTACTACGAGCAGTACTTC
>TRBV12-3/TRBV12-4|TRBD2|few|TRBJ2-7
CASSLYQRENEQYF
TGTGCCAGCAGTTTATACCAGCGGGAGAACGAGCAGTACTTC
>TRBV14|NA|NA|TRBJ2-1
CASSPGTRANEQFF
TGTGCCAGCAGCCCCGGGACCAGGGCCAATGAGCAGTTCTTC
>TRBV5-1|TRBD1|NA|TRBJ2-3
CASSGTGADTQYF
TGCGCCAGCAGCGGGACAGGGGCAGATACGCAGTATTTT
>TRBV15|NA|NA|TRBJ1-1
CATSRVGDTEAFF
TGTGCCACCAGCAGAGTCGGGGACACTGAAGCTTTCTTT
>TRBV29-1|NA|NA|TRBJ1-2
CSVESRVNGNTF
TGCAGCGTTGAGTCCAGGGTAAATGGCAACACCTTC
>TRBV20-1|NA|NA|TRBJ1-5
CSALIGSYSNQPQHF
TGCAGCGCCCTGATAGGTTCTTATAGCAATCAGCCCCAGCATTTT
>TRBV12-3/TRBV12-4|NA|NA|TRBJ1-2
CASSSPGEGYGYTF
TGTGCCAGCAGTAGCCCAGGGGAGGGCTATGGCTACACCTTC
>TRBV20-1|TRBD1|NA|TRBJ2-7
CSAPGQDYEQYF
TGCAGTGCTCCGGGACAGGACTACGAGCAGTACTTC
>TRBV20-1|NA|NA|TRBJ2-7
CSARDQAAAYEQYF
TGCAGTGCTAGAGATCAGGCAGCGGCCTACGAGCAGTACTTC
>TRBV20-1|TRBD2|NA|TRBJ2-7
CSARGTRLAETTYEQYF
TGCAGTGCTAGAGGGACCAGACTAGCGGAGACGACCTACGAGCAGTACTTC
>TRBV5-1|NA|NA|TRBJ2-5
CASSLAVQGQTGQYF
TGCGCCAGCAGCTTGGCCGTGCAGGGGCAAACAGGCCAGTACTTC
>TRBV7-9|NA|NA|TRBJ1-1
CASSLGGAANTEAFF
TGTGCCAGCAGCCTCGGAGGGGCAGCAAACACTGAAGCTTTCTTT
>TRBV19|TRBD1|few|TRBJ2-1
CASRPGQGYNEQFF
TGTGCCAGTAGGCCGGGACAGGGATACAATGAGCAGTTCTTC
>TRBV15|NA|few|TRBJ1-2
CATSRDIAANYGYTF
TGTGCCACCAGCAGAGATATTGCGGCGAACTATGGCTACACCTTC
>TRBV29-1|TRBD1|NA|TRBJ2-7
CSAGQGEIYEQYF
TGCAGCGCGGGACAGGGGGAAATCTACGAGCAGTACTTC
>TRBV28|NA|few|TRBJ2-3
CASTYRTVTDTQYF
TGTGCCAGCACCTATAGGACAGTCACAGATACGCAGTATTTT
>TRBV11-2|NA|few|TRBJ1-2
CASSLDLRTSNYGYTF
TGTGCCAGCAGCTTAGATTTGCGAACATCTAACTATGGCTACACCTTC
>TRBV7-2|NA|NA|TRBJ1-5
CASSSQGGNQPQHF
TGTGCCAGCAGCTCCCAGGGTGGCAATCAGCCCCAGCATTTT
>TRBV19|TRBD2|few|TRBJ2-7
CASSMGLAGYEQYF
TGTGCCAGTAGTATGGGGCTAGCGGGCTACGAGCAGTACTTC
>TRBV20-1|NA|NA|TRBJ2-3
CSARGFPGPSTDTQYF
TGCAGTGCTAGAGGTTTCCCGGGCCCTAGCACAGATACGCAGTATTTT
>TRBV5-1|TRBD1|NA|TRBJ2-1
CASSFEGAGNEQFF
TGCGCCAGCAGTTTTGAGGGGGCCGGGAATGAGCAGTTCTTC
>TRBV5-1|NA|NA|TRBJ2-6
CASGLAKASSGANVLTF
TGCGCCAGCGGCTTGGCCAAGGCCAGCTCTGGGGCCAACGTCCTGACTTTC
>TRBV29-1|NA|NA|TRBJ2-1
CSGTSNRWWQFF
TGCAGCGGTACTAGCAACAGATGGTGGCAGTTCTTC
>TRBV24-1|TRBD1|few|TRBJ2-5
CATSDRRQGETQYF
TGTGCCACCAGTGACCGCCGACAGGGAGAGACCCAGTACTTC
>TRBV12-3/TRBV12-4|NA|NA|TRBJ2-7
CASSLSSAAYEQYF
TGTGCCAGCAGTTTAAGTTCGGCTGCCTACGAGCAGTACTTC
>TRBV15|TRBD2|NA|TRBJ2-7
CATSRGTSGNYEQYF
TGTGCCACCAGCAGAGGGACTAGCGGGAACTACGAGCAGTACTTC
>TRBV7-9|TRBD2|NA|TRBJ2-1
CASSLNPSGNEQFF
TGTGCCAGCAGCTTGAATCCTAGCGGGAATGAGCAGTTCTTC
>TRBV20-1|TRBD2|once|TRBJ2-1
CSARDLSGRVYNEQFF
TGCAGTGCTAGAGATTTGAGCGGGAGGGTTTACAATGAGCAGTTCTTC
>TRBV11-2|NA|NA|TRBJ2-3
CASSRDILTDTQYF
TGTGCCAGCAGCCGGGACATACTCACAGATACGCAGTATTTT
>TRBV7-2|TRBD1|NA|TRBJ2-4
CASSTTGTGDKNIQYF
TGTGCCAGCAGCACAACCGGGACAGGCGACAAAAACATTCAGTACTTC
>TRBV5-1|NA|NA|TRBJ2-7
CASSLGADPYEQYF
TGCGCCAGCAGCTTGGGGGCAGACCCCTACGAGCAGTACTTC
>TRBV28|TRBD1|few|TRBJ2-3
CASSTTGARWDTQYF
TGTGCCAGCAGTACGACAGGGGCCCGATGGGATACGCAGTATTTT
>TRBV7-2|NA|NA|TRBJ2-1
CASSSAMGGTGYNEQFF
TGTGCCAGCAGCTCAGCAATGGGCGGGACGGGCTACAATGAGCAGTTCTTC